One and the same sample provided the 3 T cell receptor beta chains below, sequenced in a study of T cell repertoires in cytomegalovirus infection. TCRdb redid the calling of the reads with MiXCR, one entry per CDR3 protein. This sample has under 600,000 distinct CDR3 sequences, with more than 15% found just once. The sequencing sample was made of CD8+ T cells from PBMCs. These receptors were collected from a human donor in good health (CMV status not recorded). Some clones in this sample may be carry-over from other donors' samples.

This clonotype was detected many times. This CDR3 reads CASSLTGETYEQYF. CDR3 nucleotide sequence: TGTGCCAGCAGCTTGACAGGGGAAACCTACGAGCAGTACTTC. The chain uses TRBV7-9 and TRBJ2-7; 8 bases are a match to TRBD1. This CDR3 region has 14 residues. The J segment lost 2 bases and the V segment lost 3 bases, leaving 3 bases of the junction unmatched. Germline V gives CDR1 SEHNR, CDR2 FQNEAQ (reference sequence).

This clonotype was seen at least ten times. This chain links TRBV6-5 with TRBJ2-1, with 10 bases lining up with TRBD2. Trimming took 0 bases from V and 5 from J; bases not matched to a gene: 7. The CDR3 consists of 17 residues. Germline CDR1 is MNHEY and CDR2 is SVGAGI. The CDR3 DNA reads TGTGCCAGCAGTTACTCGAAGGCTAGCGGGAGTCACAATGAGCAGTTCTTC. Amino acid sequence: CASSYSKASGSHNEQFF.

V is TRBV20-1 and J is TRBJ2-5; D unresolved. Germline V gene lookup returns CDR1 DFQATT and CDR2 SNEGSKA (reference sequence). This CDR3 region has 14 residues. V lost 0 bases and J lost 5, with 13 bases in between. CDR3 protein: CSARDRIARETQYF. DNA of the CDR3: TGCAGTGCTAGAGATCGGATAGCCCGCGAGACCCAGTACTTC.